This T cell receptor beta chain is from a study of blood T cell repertoires in COVID-19. Study-wide context: Italy, Spain and the United States were the sources of the convalescent and acute COVID-19 samples. T cells, B-cell-depleted T cells, or PBMCs supplied cDNA or gDNA.

Authors' data handling: For nucleated cells, counts were estimated from reference gene primer amplification. Measured with immunoSEQ multiplex PCR; TCRdb has only the in-frame clones, and not every one. V, J and clone size were drawn from that table, and D and trimming were deduced from the DNA. The data contain about 160,000 clones, roughly 83% of them seen just once; the ten biggest clones take up around 10%. This clonotype originated in a woman of 80 years or more with active or convalescent COVID-19. Sequenced sample: peripheral blood.

The CDR3 loop reads CASSKIQGSTEAFF. CDR3 bases: TGTGCCAGTAGTAAGATCCAGGGGAGCACTGAAGCTTTCTTT. The gene calls are TRBV19 and TRBJ1-1; D perhaps matches TRBD1 (6 bases). Germline values: CDR1 LNHDA, CDR2 SQIVND (reference sequence). Trimming left V 4 bases short and J 4 bases short, with 13 bases between. The CDR3 has 14 amino acids.